The 27 T cell receptor beta chains below were found in one sample sequenced in a study of neurological immune-mediated disorders. TCRdb independently ran MiXCR on the 5' RACE reads; one entry per CDR3 protein. The sample includes 55,000 to 80,000 distinct CDR3 sequences, under 5% of them seen just once. Sequenced input: PBMCs. The receptor set was obtained from a woman between 50 and 59 years old with multiple sclerosis.

This clonotype was detected ten times or more. The chain combines TRBV10-3 with TRBJ1-5; 9 nucleotides agree with TRBD1. This CDR3 is 14 amino acids long. V lost 3 bases to trimming and J lost 7 bases; unmatched junction nucleotides: 4. Germline V lookup: CDR1 ENHRY, CDR2 SYGVKD. The CDR3 DNA follows: TGTGCCATCAGTGAACAGGGGGCCGGACAGCCCCAGCATTTT. Protein product: CAISEQGAGQPQHF.

This clonotype was seen repeatedly, ten times or more. One end of the junction is discordant with germline, which a read error may explain. J is TRBJ1-5 and V is TRBV4-1, with TRBD1 as a possible D gene (5 bases). Germline CDR1 MGHRA, CDR2 YSYEKL. The CDR3 totals 15 residues. CDR3 sequence reads: CASSQVRGEMEPQNF. In DNA form, the CDR3 reads TGCGCCAGCAGCCAAGTGAGAGGGGAAATGGAGCCCCAGAATTTT.

This clonotype has a count of ten or more. The chain is built from TRBV12-3 or TRBV12-4 and TRBJ2-7, with a possible D match to TRBD1 (5 bases). V was shortened by 8 bases and J by 3 bases, with 14 bases between the two germline ends. The CDR3 length is 13 residues. In DNA form, the CDR3 reads TGTGCCAGCGCGCAAGGGGTGGGCTACGAGCAGTACTTC. This encodes CASAQGVGYEQYF.

This clonotype was seen at least ten times. The rearrangement joins TRBV20-1 to TRBJ2-6, with TRBD1 identical over 7 bases. The CDR3 totals 14 residues. Germline trimming cut 6 bases from V and 2 bases from J; bases unmatched to any gene: 4. The V gene's germline CDR1 is DFQATT and CDR2 SNEGSKA (reference sequence). The CDR3 loop reads CSANRGPGANVLTF. Written as DNA, the CDR3 is TGCAGTGCGAACAGGGGCCCTGGGGCCAACGTCCTGACTTTC.

This clonotype was detected ten times or more. The chain employs TRBV4-3 and TRBJ1-1; D is possibly TRBD1 (5 bases). This CDR3 region has 15 residues. V lost 0 bases, J lost 0 bases, and 8 bases lay in between. Germline CDR1 reads LGHNA; CDR2 reads YSLEER. Here the CDR3 DNA reads TGCGCCAGCAGCCAAGATACAGGATTGAACACTGAAGCTTTCTTT. It specifies CASSQDTGLNTEAFF.

This clonotype has at least ten counts. The CDR3 sequence: CASSPGRDGLSQPQHF. CDR3 nucleotides: TGTGCCAGCAGTCCGGGGAGGGACGGATTAAGTCAGCCCCAGCATTTT. This chain joins TRBV27 and TRBJ1-5; possibly TRBD1 for D (5 bases). The CDR3 has 16 residues. Trimming stripped 5 bases from V and 6 bases from J, with 20 bases between. Germline V gene data show CDR1 as MNHEY and CDR2 as SMNVEV (reference sequence).

This clonotype showed up just a few times. At one end the junction does not follow the germline gene, possibly because of a read error. The rearrangement joins TRBV11-2 to TRBJ1-6, with 8 bases matching TRBD1. The germline V gene has CDR1 SGHAT and CDR2 FQNNGV. The CDR3 covers 17 residues. This CDR3 reads CASSLASDREIGSPLNF. The CDR3, as DNA: TGTGCCAGCAGCTTAGCGTCGGACAGGGAAATAGGTTCACCCCTCAACTTT.

This clonotype appeared many times. The chain has TRBV12-3 or TRBV12-4 and TRBJ2-3; the D gene is possibly TRBD2 (7 bases). V dropped 8 bases and J dropped 6 bases, with 21 bases sitting between them. The length of the CDR3 is 15 residues. CDR3 in amino acids: CASALGGGQADTQYF. Written as DNA, the CDR3 is TGTGCCAGCGCCCTTGGGGGGGGCCAGGCGGATACGCAGTATTTT.

This clonotype has ten or more counts. The chain is built from TRBV7-8 and TRBJ2-5; TRBD1 agrees at 8 bases. Germline V gene lookup returns CDR1 SGHVS and CDR2 FQNEAQ. Trimming at V came to 4 bases and at J to 1 base, leaving 5 bases not matched to a gene. The CDR3 length is 15 residues. CDR3 sequence: CASSSNRGTQETQYF. CDR3 bases: TGTGCCAGCAGCTCAAACAGGGGGACCCAAGAGACCCAGTACTTC.

This clonotype was counted between two and nine times. The J gene is TRBJ2-3, the V gene TRBV29-1; D is undetermined. There are 12 residues in the CDR3. CDR1 is SQVTM and CDR2 is ANQGSEA in the germline V gene. V lost 6 bases and J 2 bases, leaving 9 bases between the germline ends. CDR3 nucleotide sequence: TGCAGCGTGGATCAGATCACAGATACGCAGTATTTT. Translating gives CSVDQITDTQYF.

This clonotype was recorded many times. CDR3 in DNA: TGTGCCAGCAAGGGGGTAGATACGCAGTATTTT. This sequence encodes CASKGVDTQYF. The V and J genes are TRBV6-6 and TRBJ2-3; D possibly corresponds to TRBD1 (6 bases). V was shortened by 7 bases and J by 5 bases, with 7 bases between the two germline ends. In germline, CDR1 is MNHNY, CDR2 SVGAGI (reference sequence). The CDR3 is 11 amino acids.

This clonotype was found many times. CDR3 region: CASTEQGSETQYF. The CDR3 DNA reads TGCGCCAGCACGGAACAGGGTAGTGAGACCCAGTACTTC. The chain carries TRBV5-1 and TRBJ2-5; D may be TRBD1 (6 bases). Deletions cut 6 bases from V and 5 bases from J, with 14 bases between. This CDR3 contains 13 residues. The germline V gene has CDR1 SGHRS and CDR2 YFSETQ.

There are many counts of this clonotype. The rearrangement links TRBV20-1 to TRBJ2-6; no clear D. With 6 bases removed from V and 1 base from J, the gap between germline ends came to 7 bases. CDR1 and CDR2 (germline): DFQATT, SNEGSKA (reference sequence). This CDR3 has 13 residues. The CDR3, as DNA: TGCAGTGCGCCAAGTTCTGGGGCCAACGTCCTGACTTTC. It yields the protein CSAPSSGANVLTF.

This clonotype was counted at least ten times. V usage is TRBV13 and J usage is TRBJ1-1; D uncertain. V lost 7 bases and J 2 bases, leaving 8 bases between the germline ends. CDR3 size: 12 residues. Per germline, CDR1 PRHDT and CDR2 FYEKMQ (reference sequence). The CDR3 DNA follows: TGTGCCAGCACATACAGAAACACTGAAGCTTTCTTT. Protein sequence: CASTYRNTEAFF. Full variable domain (missing parts from reference TRBV13 and TRBJ1-1): AAGVIQSPRHLIKEKRETATLKCYPIPRHDTVYWYQQGPGQDPQFLISFYEKMQSDKGSIPDRFSAQQFSDYHSELNMSSLELGDSALYFCASTYRNTEAFFGQGTRLTVV.

This clonotype was observed at least ten times. The rearrangement uses TRBV6-6 and TRBJ1-6; D gene unclear. Germline assignment: CDR1 MNHNY and CDR2 SVGAGI (reference sequence). V lost 6 bases to trimming and J lost 7 bases, with 16 bases between them. CDR3 length equals 15 residues. In nucleotides, the CDR3 is TGTGCCAGCAGGGAATTACACCATAGAAATTCACCCCTCCACTTT. It encodes CASRELHHRNSPLHF.

Notes on this clonotype: This sequence may be a read error, since a much larger clone differs from it by one base. This chain links TRBV7-9 with TRBJ2-7; no definite D call. Per germline, CDR1 SEHNR and CDR2 FQNEAQ (reference sequence). Trimming removed 5 bases at V and 0 bases at J, with 8 bases between. The CDR3 contains 13 residues. The CDR3 DNA follows: TGTGCCAGCAGCGGGGAAGGCTCCTACGAGCAGTACTTC. Its protein is CASSGEGSYEQYF.

This clonotype was seen ten or more times. This chain connects TRBV7-8 to TRBJ1-5; D is undetermined. There are 13 residues in the CDR3. Germline lookup yields CDR1 SGHVS and CDR2 FQNEAQ. Between the trimmed V and J ends, which lost 0 bases and 7 bases, there was a span of 7 bases. The CDR3 DNA reads as TGTGCCAGCAGCTTAGCAGGCGGGCAGCCCCAGCATTTT. Translated, it gives CASSLAGGQPQHF.

This clonotype was seen at least ten times. The gene calls are TRBV5-6 and TRBJ2-1, with D possibly matching TRBD1 (5 bases). CDR1 and CDR2 (germline): SGHDT, YYEEEE. This CDR3 is 12 amino acids long. V lost 8 bases, J lost 6 bases, and 12 bases lay in between. Here the CDR3 DNA reads TGTGCCAGTAGCCAGGGCTTCAATGAGCAGTTCTTC. This sequence encodes CASSQGFNEQFF.

This clonotype was seen ten or more times. The J gene is TRBJ2-5, the V gene TRBV4-2, with TRBD1 matching over 11 bases. The V gene end was trimmed by 4 bases and the J gene end by 5 bases; junction bases not matched to a gene: 6. CDR1 LGHNA and CDR2 YNFKEQ come from the germline V gene. This CDR3 is built from 15 residues. The CDR3 here is CASSRGTGGGETQYF. The CDR3 DNA follows: TGTGCCAGCAGCCGGGGGACAGGGGGAGGTGAGACCCAGTACTTC.

This clonotype was found many times. The chain recombines TRBV7-3 with TRBJ2-4; tentative D call: TRBD1 (5 bases). With 5 bases removed from V and 6 bases from J, the gap between germline ends came to 11 bases. Per germline, CDR1 SGHTA and CDR2 FQGTGA. This CDR3 has 13 amino acids. CDR3 nucleotides: TGTGCCAGCAGCACAAGTCAGGGAAACATTCAGTACTTC. It encodes CASSTSQGNIQYF.

The CDR3 coding sequence is TGCGCCAGCAGCCAAAAGGACCATACAACGCAGTATTTT. Translation: CASSQKDHTTQYF. The V call is TRBV4-1, the J call TRBJ2-3; no clear D. This CDR3 comprises 13 residues. Deletions cut 2 bases from V and 9 bases from J, with 12 bases between. Germline V lookup: CDR1 MGHRA, CDR2 YSYEKL.

This clonotype has at least ten counts. The genes are TRBV4-1 and TRBJ2-5; 7 positions agree with TRBD1. Germline assignment: CDR1 MGHRA and CDR2 YSYEKL. This CDR3 has 16 amino acids. V shed 0 bases, J shed 5 bases, and the junction held 9 bases outside the gene matches. The DNA for the CDR3 is TGCGCCAGCAGCCAAGACGGGGACAGAGGGGTGGAGACCCAGTACTTC. It codes for CASSQDGDRGVETQYF.

This clonotype was counted many times. The gene calls are TRBV5-1 and TRBJ2-5; D gene uncertain. Trimming took off 4 bases at V and 0 bases at J, with 7 bases between the two ends. Looked up from germline, CDR1 is SGHRS and CDR2 is YFSETQ. CDR3 length: 13 amino acids. As DNA, the CDR3 is TGCGCCAGCAGCCGAGACAACCAAGAGACCCAGTACTTC. As protein: CASSRDNQETQYF.

This clonotype came up many times. The V call is TRBV12-3 or TRBV12-4, the J call TRBJ1-2; 10 nucleotides line up with TRBD1. V was clipped by 1 base and J by 6 bases; unmatched bases: 2. The CDR3 extends over 14 amino acids. CDR3 coding DNA: TGTGCCAGCAGTTTAGGGGACAGGGGCAATGGCTACACCTTC. Its translation: CASSLGDRGNGYTF.

Note on this clonotype: A read error may be the cause here, since a much bigger clone is one base away. The rearrangement uses TRBV7-2 and TRBJ2-7; perhaps TRBD1 as D (5 bases). Trimming pared 7 bases from V and 6 bases from J, leaving 16 bases between. Germline V gene lookup returns CDR1 SGHTA and CDR2 FQGNSA. The CDR3 consists of 13 residues. DNA of the CDR3: TGTGCCAGCATCCCAGACCAGGGTTTCGAGCAGTACGTC. It yields the protein CASIPDQGFEQYV.

The table lists this clonotype with many counts. The chain combines TRBV7-6 with TRBJ2-4; maybe TRBD2 (5 bases). The CDR3 consists of 18 residues. Germline CDR1 SGHVS, CDR2 FNYEAQ. Trimming shortened V by 0 bases and J by 4 bases, and 19 bases separated the two germline ends. The CDR3 loop reads CASSLAARWIRDKNIQYF. CDR3 DNA: TGTGCCAGCAGCTTAGCGGCCAGGTGGATCCGGGATAAAAACATTCAGTACTTC. Full variable domain (rest looked up from reference TRBV7-6 and TRBJ2-4): GAGVSQSPRYKVTKRGQDVALRCDPISGHVSLYWYRQALGQGPEFLTYFNYEAQQDKSGLPNDRFSAERPEGSISTLTIQRTEQRDSAMYRCASSLAARWIRDKNIQYFGAGTRLSVL.

This clonotype appeared many times. This chain links TRBV6-2 or TRBV6-3 with TRBJ2-3, with TRBD2 identical over 10 bases. This CDR3 has 14 amino acids. J gave up 4 bases and V 6 bases, and 4 bases lay outside the gene matches. Germline V gene sequence: CDR1 MNHEY, CDR2 SVGEGT. The DNA of the CDR3 is TGTGCCAGCAGACGGAGCGGGAGGGCAGATACGCAGTATTTT. This codes for CASRRSGRADTQYF.